These 31 T cell receptor beta chains came from one sample sequenced in a study of blood T cell repertoires in COVID-19. Clones were read by immunoSEQ multiplex PCR, and TCRdb kept only the in-frame ones, dropping some. The table lists approximately 150,000 clones, around nine tenths of them singletons. The sample consisted of peripheral blood. The origin of the receptors is a human donor in a cohort sampled during active COVID-19.

The J gene is TRBJ1-2, the V gene TRBV24-1, with D maybe TRBD1 (6 bases). Trimming removed 3 bases from V and 6 bases from J, with 13 bases in between. The germline V gene has CDR1 KGHDR and CDR2 SFDVKD. CDR3 length: 14 residues. CDR3 nucleotide sequence: TGTGCCACCAGTGATCACCCTCAGGGGCATGGCTACACCTTC. This codes for CATSDHPQGHGYTF.

J is TRBJ2-7 and V is TRBV5-1; no firm D call. This CDR3 has 13 residues. With 4 bases removed from V and 7 bases from J, the gap between germline ends came to 15 bases. Germline V gene sequence: CDR1 SGHRS, CDR2 YFSETQ. CDR3 protein: CASSPAPMEEQYF. CDR3 sequence (DNA): TGCGCCAGCAGCCCCGCCCCGATGGAGGAGCAGTACTTC.

V and J are TRBV2 and TRBJ2-3; D gene ambiguous. V was clipped by 1 base and J by 6 bases, with 5 bases between them. CDR3 length equals 12 residues. Germline-derived CDR1 and CDR2 are SNHLY and FYNNEI. CDR3 protein: CASSEERDTQYF. Here the CDR3 DNA reads TGTGCCAGCAGTGAAGAGAGGGATACGCAGTATTTT.

J is TRBJ1-2 and V is TRBV14; D possibly corresponds to TRBD1 (5 bases). The germline V and J ends were trimmed by 4 bases and 7 bases, with 16 bases remaining between them. The CDR3 sequence is 14 residues long. Germline CDR1 is SGHDN and CDR2 is FVKESK. CDR3 coding DNA: TGTGCCAGCAGCCCCCGGGGGACCGCCGGTGGCTACACCTTC. It yields the protein CASSPRGTAGGYTF. Variable domain in full (rest from reference TRBV14 and TRBJ1-2): EAGVTQFPSHSVIEKGQTVTLRCDPISGHDNLYWYRRVMGKEIKFLLHFVKESKQDESGMPNNRFLAERTGGTYSTLKVQPAELEDSGVYFCASSPRGTAGGYTFGSGTRLTVV.

The rearrangement joins TRBV5-1 to TRBJ2-3; weak D call: TRBD1 (6 bases). V was cut by 3 bases and J by 3 bases, with 14 bases left in between. The germline CDR1 and CDR2 sequences are SGHRS and YFSETQ. The CDR3 consists of 15 residues. CDR3 sequence (DNA): TGCGCCAGCAGCTGGCTGGGTCAGGGGACAGATACGCAGTATTTT. Translated, it gives CASSWLGQGTDTQYF. Using reference TRBV5-1 and TRBJ2-3 for the parts outside the CDR3, the full variable domain is KAGVTQTPRYLIKTRGQQVTLSCSPISGHRSVSWYQQTPGQGLQFLFEYFSETQRNKGNFPGRFSGRQFSNSRSEMNVSTLELGDSALYLCASSWLGQGTDTQYFGPGTRLTVL.

This clone was recorded only once. The rearrangement uses TRBV30 and TRBJ1-1; D may be TRBD1 (6 bases). Trimming removed 3 bases from V and 7 bases from J, with 9 bases in between. The CDR3 extends over 11 amino acids. CDR1 and CDR2 from the germline V gene are GTSNPN and SVGIG (reference sequence). CDR3 nucleotide sequence: TGTGCCTGGAGCCGGGACATTGAAGCTTTCTTT. Its translation is CAWSRDIEAFF.

The sample holds one count of this clone. This chain joins TRBV5-1 and TRBJ2-2; 13 bases match TRBD2. Losses at the gene ends were 4 bases for V and 1 base for J; bases not matched to a gene: 4. From germline, CDR1 is SGHRS and CDR2 YFSETQ. The CDR3 has 17 amino acids. CDR3 nucleotides: TGCGCCAGCAGCCTCGGACTAGCGGGGGAGAACACCGGGGAGCTGTTTTTT. Its protein is CASSLGLAGENTGELFF.

This chain joins TRBV6-1 and TRBJ2-7, with a possible D match to TRBD2 (5 bases). Germline V lookup: CDR1 MNHNS, CDR2 SASEGT. This CDR3 is built from 16 residues. V was clipped by 4 bases and J by 2 bases, with 18 bases between them. The chain's CDR3 is CASSVTDGEQAYEQYF. The CDR3 DNA follows: TGTGCCAGCAGTGTAACCGACGGGGAACAAGCCTACGAGCAGTACTTC.

The chain combines TRBV7-2 with TRBJ2-7; D might be TRBD2 (5 bases). This CDR3 has 13 residues. Deletions cut 5 bases from V and 3 bases from J, with 11 bases between. CDR1 and CDR2 (germline): SGHTA, FQGNSA. The DNA for the CDR3 is TGTGCCAGCAGCAGGTGGACTGACTACGAGCAGTACTTC. Its translation: CASSRWTDYEQYF.

This chain connects TRBV5-1 to TRBJ1-4; the D gene is possibly TRBD1 (5 bases). CDR1 SGHRS and CDR2 YFSETQ come from the germline V gene. The V end was cut by 1 base, the J end by 2 bases, with 6 bases between. There are 14 residues in the CDR3. The CDR3 protein is CASSLRGTNEKLFF. The CDR3 DNA is TGCGCCAGCAGCTTGCGGGGGACTAATGAAAAACTGTTTTTT. The variable domain in full, with the rest retrieved from reference TRBV5-1 and TRBJ1-4, is KAGVTQTPRYLIKTRGQQVTLSCSPISGHRSVSWYQQTPGQGLQFLFEYFSETQRNKGNFPGRFSGRQFSNSRSEMNVSTLELGDSALYLCASSLRGTNEKLFFGSGTQLSVL.

This clone was observed a handful of times. V gene TRBV11-2 combines with J gene TRBJ2-5; possible D gene TRBD2, 6 bases. The germline gives CDR1 SGHAT, CDR2 FQNNGV. The V and J ends lost 4 bases and 5 bases respectively, with 14 bases between them. The CDR3 contains 14 residues. This chain's CDR3 is CASSSRRGWETQYF. For the CDR3, the DNA is TGTGCCAGCAGCTCGAGGAGGGGATGGGAGACCCAGTACTTC.

The rearrangement uses TRBV6-6 and TRBJ2-5; D remains unclear. Germline CDR1 and CDR2: MNHNY and SVGAGI (reference sequence). Trimming pared 5 bases from V and 3 bases from J, leaving 19 bases between. The CDR3 runs to 16 residues. CDR3 bases: TGTGCCAGCAGTCCCCGAGACTTCTCCCCCGAAGAGACCCAGTACTTC. This translates into CASSPRDFSPEETQYF.

CDR3 amino acids: CASSLGPRGNEQYF. The CDR3 DNA reads TGTGCCAGCAGCTTAGGCCCTCGGGGGAACGAGCAGTACTTC. The chain uses TRBV7-9 and TRBJ2-7, with D possibly matching TRBD2 (6 bases). V lost 1 base and J 5 bases, leaving 12 bases between the germline ends. The CDR3 contains 14 residues. Germline lookup yields CDR1 SEHNR and CDR2 FQNEAQ (reference sequence).

V usage is TRBV2 and J usage is TRBJ2-5; perhaps TRBD1 as D (5 bases). Trimming removed 5 bases at V and 6 bases at J, with 19 bases between. Germline CDR1 reads SNHLY; CDR2 reads FYNNEI. This CDR3 spans 15 amino acids. CDR3: CASSPRTTSGKTQYF. DNA for the CDR3: TGTGCCAGCAGTCCGAGGACCACCTCAGGGAAGACCCAGTACTTC.

This chain connects TRBV3-1 (or the pseudogene TRBV3-2) to TRBJ2-5; 11 nucleotides line up with TRBD2. Trimming cost V 0 bases and J 1 base; bases outside gene matches: 1. There are 16 residues in the CDR3. Germline V lookup: CDR1 LGHDT, CDR2 YNNKEL (reference sequence). CDR3: CASSQDLAGGQETQYF. The CDR3 nucleotides read TGTGCCAGCAGCCAAGATCTAGCGGGGGGCCAAGAGACCCAGTACTTC.

This clone appeared a single time. The V and J genes are TRBV6-1 and TRBJ1-1; D ambiguous. Per germline, CDR1 MNHNS and CDR2 SASEGT. V was trimmed by 1 base and J by 10 bases, leaving 13 bases between them. The CDR3 spans 13 residues. CDR3 residues: CASSEVGIIGAFF. The CDR3 DNA is TGTGCCAGCAGTGAAGTCGGGATCATCGGAGCTTTCTTT.

CDR3 sequence: CASSKGRDRFATNEKLFF. In nucleotides, the CDR3 is TGTGCCAGCAGCAAGGGGAGGGACAGGTTTGCAACTAATGAAAAACTGTTTTTT. V and J are TRBV7-8 and TRBJ1-4, with TRBD1 matching 8 bases. This CDR3 region has 18 residues. Germline loops: CDR1 SGHVS, CDR2 FQNEAQ. V shed 5 bases and J 0 bases; nucleotides not matched to a gene: 11.

This chain connects TRBV19 to TRBJ2-1; possible D gene TRBD2, 6 bases. The CDR3 has 15 amino acids. The germline CDR1 and CDR2 sequences are LNHDA and SQIVND (reference sequence). Trimming pared 3 bases from V and 3 bases from J, leaving 12 bases between. This CDR3 reads CASSIVGGVYNEQFF. The DNA of the CDR3 is TGTGCCAGTAGTATCGTCGGGGGAGTCTACAATGAGCAGTTCTTC.

The rearrangement links TRBV3-1 (or the pseudogene TRBV3-2) to TRBJ2-2, with D tentatively TRBD2 (6 bases). The CDR3 contains 18 residues. The germline V gene has CDR1 LGHDT and CDR2 YNNKEL (reference sequence). With 1 base removed from V and 5 bases from J, the gap between germline ends came to 20 bases. The CDR3 loop is CASSQVGQGGGLTGELFF. The CDR3 DNA sequence: TGTGCCAGCAGCCAAGTTGGCCAGGGAGGAGGCCTGACCGGGGAGCTGTTTTTT.

This clone was counted once. The V call is TRBV2, the J call TRBJ2-7; 8 bases line up with TRBD1. V was pared by 2 bases and J by 6 bases, with 6 bases of the junction left unmatched. Germline V lookup: CDR1 SNHLY, CDR2 FYNNEI. The CDR3 is 14 amino acids. The DNA for the CDR3 is TGTGCCAGCAGTGAACCTAGGGACAGGCCCGAGCAGTACTTC. Amino acids: CASSEPRDRPEQYF.

J is TRBJ2-5 and V is TRBV25-1; 9 positions agree with TRBD1. From germline, CDR1 is MGHDK and CDR2 SYGVNS. Germline trimming cut 4 bases from V and 1 base from J; bases unmatched to any gene: 4. CDR3 size: 15 residues. The CDR3 region has the DNA TGTGCCAGCAGTGCGGGACAGGGCCCCCAAGAGACCCAGTACTTC. Amino acids: CASSAGQGPQETQYF. The variable domain in full, completed from reference TRBV25-1 and TRBJ2-5, reads EADIYQTPRYLVIGTGKKITLECSQTMGHDKMYWYQQDPGMELHLIHYSYGVNSTEKGDLSSESTVSRIRTEHFPLTLESARPSHTSQYLCASSAGQGPQETQYFGPGTRLLVL.

The chain uses TRBV5-1 and TRBJ1-1, with 8 bases that match TRBD1. This CDR3 spans 15 amino acids. In germline, CDR1 is SGHRS, CDR2 YFSETQ. J lost 1 base, V lost 2 bases, and 4 bases had no gene match. The CDR3 spells CASSLLTGENTEAFF. The CDR3 DNA follows: TGCGCCAGCAGCTTATTGACAGGGGAGAACACTGAAGCTTTCTTT.

V usage is TRBV7-9 and J usage is TRBJ2-1; TRBD1 matches at 8 bases. CDR3 length equals 16 residues. CDR1 and CDR2 from the germline V gene are SEHNR and FQNEAQ (reference sequence). The ends lost 5 bases at V and 3 bases at J; junction bases unmatched: 9. CDR3 in amino acids: CASSPPDRVLYNEQFF. Here the CDR3 DNA reads TGTGCCAGCAGCCCCCCGGACAGGGTCCTCTACAATGAGCAGTTCTTC.

J is TRBJ2-7 and V is TRBV6-6, with TRBD1 matching over 10 bases. J was trimmed by 3 bases and V by 4 bases; bases with no gene match: 6. This CDR3 contains 15 residues. Germline assignment: CDR1 MNHNY and CDR2 SVGAGI (reference sequence). The CDR3 sequence: CASSSPGTGDYEQYF. The CDR3 DNA follows: TGTGCCAGCAGTTCCCCCGGGACAGGGGACTACGAGCAGTACTTC.

The chain recombines TRBV4-2 with TRBJ1-1; the match to TRBD1 covers 7 bases. Looked up from germline, CDR1 is LGHNA and CDR2 is YNFKEQ. The CDR3 consists of 17 residues. V shed 0 bases, J shed 3 bases, and the junction held 10 bases outside the gene matches. CDR3 DNA: TGTGCCAGCAGCCAAGATATTAGGGGGCAGGTGGACACTGAAGCTTTCTTT. Protein product: CASSQDIRGQVDTEAFF.

J is TRBJ2-1 and V is TRBV4-1, with TRBD2 matching over 13 bases. This CDR3 is built from 15 residues. The J segment lost 9 bases and the V segment lost 6 bases, leaving 8 bases of the junction unmatched. CDR1 MGHRA and CDR2 YSYEKL come from the germline V gene. The CDR3 DNA follows: TGCGCCAGCAGTACAACTAGCGGGGGGGGACCTGAGCAGTTCTTC. This sequence encodes CASSTTSGGGPEQFF.

The J gene is TRBJ2-3, the V gene TRBV7-8, with D perhaps TRBD1 (6 bases). This CDR3 is built from 17 residues. Germline lookup yields CDR1 SGHVS and CDR2 FQNEAQ. Trimming pared 5 bases from V and 2 bases from J, leaving 20 bases between. The CDR3 loop is CASSHPIRRGPTDTQYF. The CDR3 bases are TGTGCCAGCAGCCACCCGATCCGCAGGGGACCCACAGATACGCAGTATTTT.

The DNA of the CDR3 is TGTGCCAGCAGTGACCGAGGGAACACCATATATTTT. It is translated as CASSDRGNTIYF. The J gene is TRBJ1-3, the V gene TRBV2, with no clear D. The CDR3 contains 12 residues. Trimming left V 3 bases short and J 7 bases short, with 7 bases between. Germline-derived CDR1 and CDR2 are SNHLY and FYNNEI. Using reference TRBV2 and TRBJ1-3 for the parts outside the CDR3, the full variable domain is EPEVTQTPSHQVTQMGQEVILRCVPISNHLYFYWYRQILGQKVEFLVSFYNNEISEKSEIFDDQFSVERPDGSNFTLKIRSTKLEDSAMYFCASSDRGNTIYFGEGSWLTVV.

The chain has TRBV10-3 and TRBJ2-5, with 8 bases identical to TRBD2. The germline CDR1 and CDR2 sequences are ENHRY and SYGVKD. The CDR3 is 14 amino acids. Trimming took 4 bases from V and 1 from J; bases not matched to a gene: 2. The chain's CDR3 is CAISGGGTQETQYF. In DNA form, the CDR3 reads TGTGCCATCAGTGGCGGGGGGACCCAAGAGACCCAGTACTTC.

The rearrangement joins TRBV5-6 to TRBJ2-1; 7 nucleotides align to TRBD1. Germline V gives CDR1 SGHDT, CDR2 YYEEEE. V shed 2 bases, J shed 2 bases, and the junction held 4 bases outside the gene matches. The CDR3 runs 15 residues. The CDR3 region is CASSFRQGPYNEQFF. Written as DNA, the CDR3 is TGTGCCAGCAGCTTCAGACAGGGTCCCTACAATGAGCAGTTCTTC.

The rearrangement links TRBV18 to TRBJ1-5, with unresolved D. The V end was cut by 5 bases, the J end by 0 bases, with 8 bases between. The CDR3 is 14 residues long. Germline V lookup: CDR1 KGHSH, CDR2 LQKENI. CDR3 bases: TGTGCCAGCTCATCGGTTACTAGCAATCAGCCCCAGCATTTT. It yields the protein CASSSVTSNQPQHF.